One sample yielded the 31 T cell receptor beta chains listed below, sequenced in a study of vaccination effects on CD4 cells after COVID-19. Under the ViraFEST assay, PBMC were stimulated with viral peptide pools so that antigen-specific CD4+ T cells expanded. Sequencing was performed afterwards. It was after approximately 11 days of culture that CD4+ T cells were isolated. BNT162b2 vaccine or mRNA-1273 vaccine was given to participants in two doses. For these receptors, no antigen is known. The protocol was immunoSEQ multiplex PCR, while the TCRdb copy is restricted to in-frame clones and leaves out a portion. Here the sample spans 20,000 to 25,000 clones, 81% being singletons. The sample was CD4+ T cells from PBMCs cultured with SARS-CoV-2 spike peptides, taken after COVID-19 vaccination. These receptors all stem from a human donor who received a COVID-19 vaccine. Some clones in this sample may be carry-over from other donors' samples.

This chain links TRBV4-1 with TRBJ2-1, with D possibly called TRBD1 or TRBD2 (5 bases each). The ends were cut back, 0 bases at V and 4 bases at J, with 7 bases in the middle. The CDR3 has 14 residues. The germline V gene encodes CDR1 MGHRA and CDR2 YSYEKL. The CDR3 reads CASSQEGRYNEQFF. As DNA, the CDR3 is TGCGCCAGCAGCCAAGAGGGACGATACAATGAGCAGTTCTTC.

This clone was observed a few times. The rearrangement links TRBV10-3 to TRBJ1-5, with 10 bases matching TRBD1. The CDR3 is 16 residues long. V lost 3 bases to trimming and J lost 6 bases; unmatched junction nucleotides: 8. Germline CDR1 reads ENHRY; CDR2 reads SYGVKD. CDR3: CAISDPGTGVVQPQHF. In DNA, the CDR3 is TGTGCCATCAGTGATCCCGGGACAGGGGTTGTTCAGCCCCAGCATTTT.

The chain combines TRBV14 with TRBJ1-4; D remains unclear. The CDR3 covers 15 residues. Trimming removed 1 base from V and 5 bases from J, with 11 bases in between. CDR1 SGHDN and CDR2 FVKESK come from the germline V gene. Here the CDR3 reads CASSQGFRRNEKLFF. CDR3 in DNA: TGTGCCAGCAGCCAAGGATTTCGCAGGAATGAAAAACTGTTTTTT.

This chain joins TRBV7-8 and TRBJ2-6, with 9 nucleotides matching TRBD1. The germline CDR1 and CDR2 sequences are SGHVS and FQNEAQ. The CDR3 has 18 amino acids. Losses at the gene ends were 5 bases for V and 2 bases for J; bases not matched to a gene: 10. The CDR3, as DNA: TGTGCCAGCAGCCTTAAGACAGGGGGAGGAACTGGGGCCAACGTCCTGACTTTC. Translating it yields CASSLKTGGGTGANVLTF.

This chain links TRBV4-1 with TRBJ1-2; 9 bases agree with TRBD1. The CDR3 is 15 residues long. Unmatched junction bases numbered 2, after V lost 3 bases and J lost 0 bases. Germline V gives CDR1 MGHRA, CDR2 YSYEKL. This chain's CDR3 is CASSQGQGANYGYTF. CDR3 sequence (DNA): TGCGCCAGCAGCCAGGGACAGGGAGCTAACTATGGCTACACCTTC.

This clone has more than one count but fewer than ten. V gene TRBV7-9 combines with J gene TRBJ1-5, with unresolved D. The CDR3 is 12 residues long. CDR1 and CDR2 (germline): SEHNR, FQNEAQ (reference sequence). V was trimmed by 1 base and J by 7 bases, leaving 5 bases between them. The DNA for the CDR3 is TGTGCCAGCAGCTTAGATAAGCAGCCCCAGCATTTT. It specifies CASSLDKQPQHF.

The chain is built from TRBV7-2 and TRBJ2-5; 9 positions agree with TRBD1. CDR1 SGHTA and CDR2 FQGNSA come from the germline V gene. Unmatched junction bases numbered 12, after V lost 6 bases and J lost 4 bases. The CDR3 length is 16 residues. CDR3 nucleotides: TGTGCCAGCAGGCACTCGAGGACAGGGGAATCAGAGACCCAGTACTTC. It translates to CASRHSRTGESETQYF.

This sequence joins TRBV18 and TRBJ1-2; D is uncertain. V was trimmed by 3 bases and J by 0 bases, leaving 17 bases between them. The length of the CDR3 is 17 residues. Germline CDR1 is KGHSH and CDR2 is LQKENI. The CDR3 DNA sequence: TGTGCCAGCTCACCCTTCGACCGGCGGTCTGCTAACTATGGCTACACCTTC. This translates into CASSPFDRRSANYGYTF.

This clone showed up just a few times. V and J are TRBV7-2 and TRBJ1-5, with D hard to call. The germline gives CDR1 SGHTA, CDR2 FQGNSA. With 2 bases removed from V and 0 bases from J, the gap between germline ends came to 8 bases. CDR3 length: 15 amino acids. CDR3 region: CASSLMAVSNQPQHF. The CDR3 DNA follows: TGTGCCAGCAGCTTAATGGCAGTTAGCAATCAGCCCCAGCATTTT.

The gene calls are TRBV28 and TRBJ1-5; 10 bases match TRBD1. Germline V CDR1 and CDR2: MDHEN, SYDVKM. The CDR3 has 18 amino acids. V lost 4 bases and J lost 3; bases outside the gene matches: 12. CDR3 protein: CASSSPGQGWWNNQPQHF. In nucleotides, the CDR3 is TGTGCCAGCAGTTCTCCGGGACAGGGGTGGTGGAACAATCAGCCCCAGCATTTT.

This chain connects TRBV6-2 or TRBV6-3 to TRBJ2-1; no reliable D call. V lost 3 bases, J lost 3 bases, and 9 bases lay in between. Per the germline V gene, CDR1 is MNHEY and CDR2 is SVGEGT. The CDR3 extends over 14 amino acids. The CDR3: CASSYYGDYNEQFF. The CDR3 DNA reads TGTGCCAGCAGTTATTATGGGGACTACAATGAGCAGTTCTTC.

This chain links TRBV5-6 with TRBJ2-7; 12 bases agree with TRBD1. The CDR3 runs to 16 residues. J lost 2 bases, V lost 4 bases, and 7 bases had no gene match. The V gene's germline CDR1 is SGHDT and CDR2 YYEEEE. The CDR3 DNA is TGTGCCAGCAGCACCCCGGGACAGGGGGCACCCTACGAGCAGTACGTC. Its translation is CASSTPGQGAPYEQYV.

CDR3: CAWSNSQADEQFF. CDR3 nucleotide sequence: TGTGCCTGGAGCAACTCACAAGCCGACGAGCAGTTCTTC. V usage is TRBV30 and J usage is TRBJ2-1; D ambiguous. The CDR3 is 13 amino acids. V was pared by 3 bases and J by 10 bases, with 16 bases between. Germline V gene sequence: CDR1 GTSNPN, CDR2 SVGIG (reference sequence).

J is TRBJ1-5 and V is TRBV28; 7 bases are a match to TRBD1. Germline V gene lookup returns CDR1 MDHEN and CDR2 SYDVKM. The V segment lost 5 bases and the J segment 6 bases; nucleotides outside the gene matches: 7. The CDR3 loop spans 14 amino acids. The CDR3: CASSGQVGAQPQHF. CDR3 nucleotides: TGTGCCAGCAGTGGACAGGTTGGGGCTCAGCCCCAGCATTTT.

The J gene is TRBJ2-1, the V gene TRBV5-1; 10 bases agree with TRBD2. The junction had 5 bases not matched to a gene; V was cut back by 4 bases and J by 4 bases. CDR3 length equals 15 residues. In germline, CDR1 is SGHRS, CDR2 YFSETQ. The CDR3: CASSLSGGKYNEQFF. CDR3 sequence (DNA): TGCGCCAGCAGCCTTAGCGGGGGGAAATACAATGAGCAGTTCTTC.

The chain links TRBV9 to TRBJ2-2; perhaps TRBD1 as D (6 bases). The CDR3 totals 14 residues. Trimming pared 1 base from V and 4 bases from J, leaving 8 bases between. The germline gives CDR1 SGDLS, CDR2 YYNGEE. CDR3 residues: CASSVTGTTGELFF. The CDR3 nucleotides are TGTGCCAGCAGCGTAACAGGGACCACCGGGGAGCTGTTTTTT.

This chain connects TRBV6-5 to TRBJ2-5; the match to TRBD1 covers 8 bases. The germline V gene has CDR1 MNHEY and CDR2 SVGAGI. V dropped 2 bases and J dropped 14; count of bases not matched to a gene: 10. The CDR3 is 13 amino acids. CDR3 DNA: TGTGCCAGCAGTTACGGGACAGGAGGTGTGGGATACTTC. This sequence encodes CASSYGTGGVGYF.

The V call is TRBV6-1, the J call TRBJ1-2; 8 bases fit TRBD1. Trimming cost V 3 bases and J 1 base; bases outside gene matches: 1. Per germline, CDR1 MNHNS and CDR2 SASEGT. The CDR3 loop spans 14 amino acids. The CDR3 loop is CASSDRGRNYGYTF. DNA for the CDR3: TGTGCCAGCAGTGACAGGGGGCGTAACTATGGCTACACCTTC.

The rearrangement joins TRBV6-2 or TRBV6-3 to TRBJ2-7; D is ambiguous. Trimming shortened V by 2 bases and J by 0 bases, and 11 bases separated the two germline ends. Germline V CDR1 and CDR2: MNHEY, SVGEGT. This CDR3 spans 15 amino acids. This chain's CDR3 is CASSYMHRSSYEQYV. The CDR3, as DNA: TGTGCCAGCAGTTACATGCACCGGAGCTCCTACGAGCAGTACGTC.

This chain connects TRBV10-2 to TRBJ2-5; D call uncertain. V lost 4 bases to trimming and J lost 2 bases, with 8 bases between them. CDR1 and CDR2 (germline): WSHSY, SAAADI. The CDR3 spans 13 residues. The CDR3 here is CASSVWRQETQYF. In DNA form, the CDR3 reads TGCGCCAGCAGTGTCTGGAGACAAGAGACCCAGTACTTC.

J is TRBJ2-5 and V is TRBV4-1; D not resolved. Trimming shortened V by 0 bases and J by 1 base, and 6 bases separated the two germline ends. This CDR3 has 14 amino acids. Germline assignment: CDR1 MGHRA and CDR2 YSYEKL. The CDR3 coding sequence is TGCGCCAGCAGCCAAGATCCAGCCCAAGAGACCCAGTACTTC. This encodes CASSQDPAQETQYF.

J is TRBJ1-1 and V is TRBV27, with unresolved D. Germline CDR1 reads MNHEY; CDR2 reads SMNVEV (reference sequence). Trimming took 0 bases from V and 3 from J, leaving 8 bases between them. The CDR3 extends over 14 amino acids. The CDR3 nucleotides read TGTGCCAGCAGTTTATCAGAGGGCTACACTGAAGCTTTCTTT. Amino acid sequence: CASSLSEGYTEAFF.

Only one count was recorded for this clone. The chain carries TRBV7-3 and TRBJ2-3, with no clear D. Trimming took off 1 base at V and 4 bases at J, with 9 bases between the two ends. Germline V gene lookup returns CDR1 SGHTA and CDR2 FQGTGA. The CDR3 spans 14 residues. The CDR3 DNA follows: TGTGCCAGCAGCTTAAGGGTTAGCCCAGATACGCAGTATTTT. Amino acid sequence: CASSLRVSPDTQYF.

J is TRBJ2-5 and V is TRBV6-5; D is possibly TRBD1 or TRBD2 (7 bases each). Germline CDR1 MNHEY, CDR2 SVGAGI. V lost 7 bases to trimming and J lost 6 bases, with 21 bases between them. The CDR3 covers 15 residues. CDR3 loop: CASTKLGGGAKTQYF. In DNA form, the CDR3 reads TGTGCCAGCACGAAACTGGGAGGGGGCGCGAAGACCCAGTACTTC.

V usage is TRBV24-1 and J usage is TRBJ2-3; 7 bases align to TRBD2. V lost 2 bases to trimming and J lost 0 bases; unmatched junction nucleotides: 4. Germline assignment: CDR1 KGHDR and CDR2 SFDVKD. The CDR3 sequence is 16 residues long. The CDR3 DNA is TGTGCCACCAGTGATTGGGGGGGGGTCAGCACAGATACGCAGTATTTT. Translation: CATSDWGGVSTDTQYF.

V usage is TRBV5-5 and J usage is TRBJ2-7, with TRBD1 as a possible D gene (5 bases). In germline, CDR1 is SGHKS, CDR2 YYEKEE (reference sequence). The V gene lost 3 bases and the J gene lost 1 base, with 11 bases spanning the gap. There are 14 residues in the CDR3. The CDR3 DNA reads TGTGCCAGCAGCTCACCGCAGGGTTCCTACGAGCAGTACGTC. Translated, it gives CASSSPQGSYEQYV.

The chain has TRBV2 and TRBJ1-2; a weak D match, TRBD1 (5 bases). Germline-derived CDR1 and CDR2 are SNHLY and FYNNEI. V lost 6 bases and J lost 2, with 13 bases in between. CDR3 length equals 14 residues. The CDR3 is CASREGRGNYGYTF. CDR3 in DNA: TGTGCCAGCAGAGAGGGACGGGGAAACTATGGCTACACCTTC.

The rearrangement links TRBV5-5 to TRBJ2-1; D gene unclear. The V end lost 4 bases, the J end lost 11 bases, and 16 bases lay between the germline ends. Germline assignment: CDR1 SGHKS and CDR2 YYEKEE (reference sequence). This CDR3 is built from 13 residues. DNA of the CDR3: TGTGCCAGCAGCCCAACCCTTCCGGTTAAGCAGTTCTTC. Its protein product is CASSPTLPVKQFF.

V is TRBV30 and J is TRBJ1-3; D may be TRBD1 (6 bases). The CDR3 is 15 amino acids. V was cut by 0 bases and J by 4 bases, with 13 bases left in between. CDR1 is GTSNPN, CDR2 SVGIG, per germline (reference sequence). CDR3 residues: CAWSVGGGDGNTIYF. CDR3 nucleotide sequence: TGTGCCTGGAGTGTTGGGGGGGGCGACGGAAACACCATATATTTT. Together with reference TRBV30 and TRBJ1-3, the CDR3 gives the full variable domain: SQTIHQWPATLVQPVGSPLSLECTVEGTSNPNLYWYRQAAGRGLQLLFYSVGIGQISSEVPQNLSASRPQDRQFILSSKKLLLSDSGFYLCAWSVGGGDGNTIYFGEGSWLTVV.

This clone appeared a single time. The J gene is TRBJ1-2, the V gene TRBV5-1; the match to TRBD1 covers 9 bases. The germline V gene has CDR1 SGHRS and CDR2 YFSETQ. The J segment lost 4 bases and the V segment lost 4 bases, leaving 5 bases of the junction unmatched. The CDR3 consists of 14 residues. CDR3 amino acids: CASSREDRGYGYTF. The CDR3 DNA reads TGCGCCAGCAGCCGCGAGGACAGGGGCTATGGCTACACCTTC.

The chain is built from TRBV4-1 and TRBJ1-4, with no clear D. V lost 4 bases and J lost 4, with 10 bases in between. The CDR3 sequence is 14 residues long. Germline lookup yields CDR1 MGHRA and CDR2 YSYEKL. The CDR3 loop reads CASSRPGFNEKLFF. CDR3 in DNA: TGCGCCAGCAGCCGTCCCGGCTTTAATGAAAAACTGTTTTTT.